The 27 T cell receptor beta chains in this list originate from one sample, sequenced in a study of blood T cell repertoires in COVID-19. The method was immunoSEQ multiplex PCR; TCRdb's version includes in-frame clones alone and lacks a portion of them. The repertoire holds 200,000 to 250,000 clones, with 83% as singletons. The sequencing input was PBMCs or T cells enriched from blood (not recorded which). The receptors were gathered from a woman aged 50 to 60 who had been exposed to COVID-19.

The chain joins TRBV4-1 to TRBJ2-1, with TRBD2 matching over 11 bases. V trimming: 1 base; J trimming: 8 bases; junction bases outside the gene matches: 10. Germline assignment: CDR1 MGHRA and CDR2 YSYEKL. This CDR3 comprises 17 residues. The CDR3 DNA reads as TGCGCCAGCAGCCAAGTAAATATGGGACTAGCGGACGATGAGCAGTTCTTC. This sequence encodes CASSQVNMGLADDEQFF.

This rearrangement joins TRBV6-5 to TRBJ1-2, with D uncertain. The length of the CDR3 is 11 residues. The germline V gene has CDR1 MNHEY and CDR2 SVGAGI. V lost 6 bases and J lost 7, with 9 bases in between. CDR3 in amino acids: CASRAGSGYTF. CDR3 nucleotides: TGTGCCAGCAGGGCGGGATCTGGCTACACCTTC.

The V call is TRBV7-9, the J call TRBJ1-1; D might be TRBD1 (6 bases). CDR1 SEHNR and CDR2 FQNEAQ come from the germline V gene (reference sequence). The CDR3 loop spans 11 amino acids. The germline V and J ends were trimmed by 3 bases and 8 bases, with 7 bases remaining between them. The DNA for the CDR3 is TGTGCCAGCAGCTTTGACAGGGAAGCTTTCTTT. It specifies CASSFDREAFF.

The chain is built from TRBV7-2 and TRBJ2-5; TRBD1 agrees at 8 bases. The germline CDR1 and CDR2 sequences are SGHTA and FQGNSA. With 5 bases clipped from V and 2 bases from J, the junction kept 7 bases outside the gene matches. The CDR3 is 15 amino acids. The CDR3 spells CASSRDRSPQETQYF. The CDR3 DNA reads as TGTGCCAGCAGCCGGGACAGGAGCCCACAAGAGACCCAGTACTTC.

This clone has just a few counts. The chain is built from TRBV6-2 or TRBV6-3 and TRBJ2-7; 10 bases are shared with TRBD1. This CDR3 has 16 residues. Per the germline V gene, CDR1 is MNHEY and CDR2 is SVGEGT. V dropped 4 bases and J dropped 5; count of bases not matched to a gene: 11. In DNA form, the CDR3 reads TGTGCCAGCAGTTTCTCCGGGACAGGGGTCGGGGACGAGCAGTACTTC. Protein sequence: CASSFSGTGVGDEQYF.

V gene TRBV28 combines with J gene TRBJ1-1; TRBD1 matches at 8 bases. The CDR3 length is 12 residues. V lost 10 bases and J lost 9; bases outside the gene matches: 10. Looked up from germline, CDR1 is MDHEN and CDR2 is SYDVKM. CDR3 sequence reads: CATTGELSQAFF. For the CDR3, the DNA is TGTGCCACGACAGGGGAGCTATCTCAAGCTTTCTTT.

The CDR3 nucleotides are TGTGCCAGCAGCCCCTGGACCGGGGGTGGCTACACCTTC. It is translated as CASSPWTGGGYTF. The chain is built from TRBV7-9 and TRBJ1-2; tentative D call: TRBD1 (5 bases). From germline, CDR1 is SEHNR and CDR2 FQNEAQ (reference sequence). This CDR3 comprises 13 residues. V was cut by 5 bases and J by 7 bases, with 14 bases left in between.

The chain links TRBV7-2 to TRBJ1-2; TRBD1 matches 8 bases. The CDR3 loop spans 14 amino acids. Looked up from germline, CDR1 is SGHTA and CDR2 is FQGNSA. V gave up 8 bases and J gave up 2 bases; unmatched junction bases: 7. Here the CDR3 reads CASLGQGLNYGYTF. The CDR3 DNA reads as TGTGCCAGCCTCGGACAGGGATTGAACTATGGCTACACCTTC.

This chain connects TRBV10-2 to TRBJ1-1, with D uncertain. V dropped 6 bases and J dropped 1 base, with 6 bases sitting between them. The CDR3 loop spans 12 amino acids. The germline gives CDR1 WSHSY, CDR2 SAAADI. CDR3 DNA: TGCGCCAGCAGCGTTTCGAACACTGAAGCTTTCTTT. Protein: CASSVSNTEAFF.

V is TRBV2 and J is TRBJ2-5; no clear D gene. The germline V gene has CDR1 SNHLY and CDR2 FYNNEI. The CDR3 covers 13 residues. V shed 6 bases and J shed 3 bases, with 11 bases lying between them. CDR3 sequence (DNA): TGTGCCAGCAGCGTCGACGGAGAAGAGACCCAGTACTTC. Amino acid sequence: CASSVDGEETQYF.

This clone appeared once. This chain uses TRBV6-1 with TRBJ1-2; D not resolved. The CDR3 runs to 12 residues. Trimming cost V 6 bases and J 5 bases, with 10 bases left between them. The germline V gene encodes CDR1 MNHNS and CDR2 SASEGT. DNA of the CDR3: TGTGCCAGCAGCAACGGGGATTATGGCTACACCTTC. As protein: CASSNGDYGYTF.

The chain is built from TRBV5-1 and TRBJ2-2; 7 bases agree with TRBD1. This CDR3 is 15 amino acids long. With V trimmed by 4 bases and J by 2 bases, 5 bases remained unmatched. Germline CDR1 reads SGHRS; CDR2 reads YFSETQ. The CDR3 DNA follows: TGCGCCAGCAGCCCTCGGGACAGTAACACCGGGGAGCTGTTTTTT. It is translated as CASSPRDSNTGELFF.

This clone was seen only once. The chain combines TRBV28 with TRBJ1-1; D may be TRBD1 (5 bases). V was trimmed by 2 bases and J by 0 bases, leaving 7 bases between them. The CDR3 contains 14 residues. Germline V gene sequence: CDR1 MDHEN, CDR2 SYDVKM. The CDR3 nucleotides read TGTGCCAGCAGTTTAGACAGCCTGAACACTGAAGCTTTCTTT. Protein product: CASSLDSLNTEAFF.

The J gene is TRBJ2-2, the V gene TRBV11-2, with D perhaps TRBD2 (5 bases). Trimming stripped 1 base from V and 4 bases from J, with 10 bases between. The germline CDR1 and CDR2 sequences are SGHAT and FQNNGV. This CDR3 comprises 15 residues. CDR3 residues: CASSLGAGFTGELFF. CDR3 nucleotide sequence: TGTGCCAGCAGCTTAGGGGCGGGTTTCACCGGGGAGCTGTTTTTT.

This clone has only one observation. The chain joins TRBV7-9 to TRBJ1-6; D possibly corresponds to TRBD1 (6 bases). The CDR3 consists of 15 residues. Germline V gene sequence: CDR1 SEHNR, CDR2 FQNEAQ (reference sequence). The V and J ends lost 4 bases and 9 bases respectively, with 16 bases between them. The CDR3: CASSSSGTFRSPLHF. CDR3 DNA: TGTGCCAGCAGCTCCTCCGGGACATTCCGTTCACCCCTCCACTTT. Full variable domain (rest looked up from reference TRBV7-9 and TRBJ1-6): DTGVSQNPRHKITKRGQNVTFRCDPISEHNRLYWYRQTLGQGPEFLTYFQNEAQLEKSRLLSDRFSAERPKGSFSTLEIQRTEQGDSAMYLCASSSSGTFRSPLHFGNGTRLTVT.

The chain employs TRBV5-1 and TRBJ1-1, with 9 bases identical to TRBD1. V was clipped by 3 bases and J by 4 bases; unmatched bases: 7. The CDR3 covers 15 residues. Germline V lookup: CDR1 SGHRS, CDR2 YFSETQ. This CDR3 is CASSSRTGEITEAFF. The DNA for the CDR3 is TGCGCCAGCAGCTCTCGGACAGGGGAGATCACTGAAGCTTTCTTT.

V and J are TRBV12-3 or TRBV12-4 and TRBJ1-6; 7 bases align to TRBD1. Trimming took 6 bases from V and 10 from J; bases not matched to a gene: 6. This CDR3 spans 13 amino acids. This CDR3 reads CASRTGVSSPLHF. The CDR3 DNA sequence: TGTGCCAGCAGAACAGGGGTATCGTCACCCCTCCACTTT.

This rearrangement joins TRBV5-1 to TRBJ1-2; D not resolved. CDR1 is SGHRS, CDR2 YFSETQ, per germline. The CDR3 spans 13 residues. Trimming left V 2 bases short and J 6 bases short, with 11 bases between. As DNA, the CDR3 is TGCGCCAGCAGCTTAACCAGAGGCAATGGCTACACCTTC. This codes for CASSLTRGNGYTF.

This clone showed up just a few times. The J gene is TRBJ2-3, the V gene TRBV5-1, with 10 bases matching TRBD1. Trimming removed 2 bases from V and 4 bases from J; junction bases left unmatched: 4. In germline, CDR1 is SGHRS, CDR2 YFSETQ. CDR3 size: 15 residues. CDR3 loop: CASSFRGQGADTQYF. The CDR3, as DNA: TGCGCCAGCAGCTTTCGCGGACAGGGGGCAGATACGCAGTATTTT.

The chain carries TRBV5-6 and TRBJ2-1; D ambiguous. Trimming removed 0 bases from V and 7 bases from J, with 8 bases in between. Germline values: CDR1 SGHDT, CDR2 YYEEEE. This CDR3 comprises 13 residues. The CDR3 loop reads CASSLGVGNEQFF. CDR3 DNA: TGTGCCAGCAGCTTGGGAGTCGGGAATGAGCAGTTCTTC.

The chain couples TRBV13 to TRBJ2-3, with 8 nucleotides matching TRBD1. CDR3 length: 17 amino acids. CDR1 PRHDT and CDR2 FYEKMQ come from the germline V gene (reference sequence). V lost 5 bases and J lost 1; bases outside the gene matches: 11. The CDR3 nucleotides read TGTGCCAGCAGCGCTGGGACAGGTCCCCTTGGCACAGATACGCAGTATTTT. Its protein is CASSAGTGPLGTDTQYF.

The V call is TRBV4-3, the J call TRBJ2-3; 8 bases map to TRBD2. V gave up 0 bases and J gave up 1 base; unmatched junction bases: 3. Germline loops: CDR1 LGHNA, CDR2 YSLEER. CDR3 length equals 16 residues. CDR3 nucleotide sequence: TGCGCCAGCAGCCAAGACGGGGGGGATGGCACAGATACGCAGTATTTT. Protein sequence: CASSQDGGDGTDTQYF.

The chain links TRBV18 to TRBJ1-1; TRBD1 is a possible D gene (6 bases). Germline V gives CDR1 KGHSH, CDR2 LQKENI. The CDR3 runs 13 residues. Between the trimmed V and J ends, which lost 5 bases and 4 bases, there was a span of 11 bases. In DNA, the CDR3 is TGTGCCAGCTCAGCGAGGGGGGGCACTGAAGCTTTCTTT. It specifies CASSARGGTEAFF. Looking up the rest from reference TRBV18 and TRBJ1-1 gives the full variable domain: NAGVMQNPRHLVRRRGQEARLRCSPMKGHSHVYWYRQLPEEGLKFMVYLQKENIIDESGMPKERFSAEFPKEGPSILRIQQVVRGDSAAYFCASSARGGTEAFFGQGTRLTVV.

This clone appeared a single time. The chain recombines TRBV7-9 with TRBJ2-7, with TRBD1 as a possible D gene (5 bases). The V end lost 5 bases, the J end lost 3 bases, and 11 bases lay between the germline ends. Germline V gene data show CDR1 as SEHNR and CDR2 as FQNEAQ (reference sequence). There are 13 residues in the CDR3. This CDR3 reads CASSEQARYEQYF. CDR3 coding DNA: TGTGCCAGCAGCGAACAGGCCCGCTACGAGCAGTACTTC.

The chain carries TRBV18 and TRBJ2-3; maybe TRBD1 (5 bases). CDR1 KGHSH and CDR2 LQKENI come from the germline V gene. Trimming left V 4 bases short and J 4 bases short, with 15 bases between. CDR3 length: 15 amino acids. The CDR3, as DNA: TGTGCCAGCTCACTAGGAGCAGGGTTGGCAGATACGCAGTATTTT. Its translation: CASSLGAGLADTQYF. Complete variable domain (other parts from reference TRBV18 and TRBJ2-3): NAGVMQNPRHLVRRRGQEARLRCSPMKGHSHVYWYRQLPEEGLKFMVYLQKENIIDESGMPKERFSAEFPKEGPSILRIQQVVRGDSAAYFCASSLGAGLADTQYFGPGTRLTVL.

The chain combines TRBV5-1 with TRBJ1-1, with TRBD1 matching 9 bases. The CDR3 is 14 amino acids. V gave up 5 bases and J gave up 1 base; unmatched junction bases: 3. Looked up from germline, CDR1 is SGHRS and CDR2 is YFSETQ. CDR3 nucleotide sequence: TGCGCCAGCAGTACAGGGGGCAAGAACACTGAAGCTTTCTTT. Encoded protein: CASSTGGKNTEAFF.

J is TRBJ2-7 and V is TRBV1; the table's TRBD1 call for D was not verified on the DNA. TRBV1 is a listed pseudogene. The CDR3 contains 16 residues. In DNA, the CDR3 is TGCACCAGCAGCCAAGATCTGAGACAGGGGCCCCACGAGCAGTACTTC. It codes for CTSSQDLRQGPHEQYF.